This TCR beta chain derives from a study of shared clonotypes between healthy human individuals. There are 15 residues in the CDR3. Trimming removed 5 bases from V and 5 bases from J, with 17 bases in between. In germline, CDR1 is LNHDA, CDR2 SQIVND (reference sequence). Donors, healthy HIV-negative adults, lacked recent acute infections or vaccinations. The method was immunoSEQ multiplex PCR; TCRdb's version includes in-frame clones alone and lacks a portion of them. The sample shows about 2.3 million clones, 93% of them seen only once. Source material: naive CD4+ T cells from PBMCs. Subset specified: CD45RA+ positively selected. This TCR was sampled from a young man in good health. Some clones in this sample may be carry-over from other donors' samples. The gene calls are TRBV19 and TRBJ2-3; D unclear. This chain's CDR3 is CASSLIPSLGDTQYF. In DNA form, the CDR3 reads TGTGCCAGTAGTCTAATCCCGTCGTTGGGAGATACGCAGTATTTT.